Sequencing of this T cell receptor beta chain was carried out in a study of OX40 agonist ivuxolimab in advanced cancers. Study-level information: Intravenous ivuxolimab was administered to patients every 2 weeks at 0.01 to 10 mg/kg. Antecedent anti-PD-1, anti-PD-L1 or anti-CTLA-4 therapy was permissible, with 35% to 40% having received some. Participants averaged approximately 65 years of age (range about 23 to 80) and were 82.7% male.

The repertoire was sequenced with immunoSEQ multiplex PCR; TCRdb's copy has only in-frame clones and lacks some. Of about 60,000 clones listed, nearly 95% are singletons. The material sequenced was CD4+ or CD8+ T cells sorted from blood, taken in a trial of the OX40 agonist ivuxolimab. The source is an adult with an advanced solid tumor such as melanoma, head and neck, liver or kidney cancer.

The CDR3 loop reads CATSRVGTGYGYTF. DNA of the CDR3: TGTGCCACCAGCAGAGTTGGAACCGGCTATGGCTACACCTTC. The genes are TRBV15 and TRBJ1-2; D unclear. The V and J ends lost 1 base and 4 bases respectively, with 10 bases between them. CDR3 length: 14 residues. Germline CDR1 is LNHNV and CDR2 is YYDKDF (reference sequence).